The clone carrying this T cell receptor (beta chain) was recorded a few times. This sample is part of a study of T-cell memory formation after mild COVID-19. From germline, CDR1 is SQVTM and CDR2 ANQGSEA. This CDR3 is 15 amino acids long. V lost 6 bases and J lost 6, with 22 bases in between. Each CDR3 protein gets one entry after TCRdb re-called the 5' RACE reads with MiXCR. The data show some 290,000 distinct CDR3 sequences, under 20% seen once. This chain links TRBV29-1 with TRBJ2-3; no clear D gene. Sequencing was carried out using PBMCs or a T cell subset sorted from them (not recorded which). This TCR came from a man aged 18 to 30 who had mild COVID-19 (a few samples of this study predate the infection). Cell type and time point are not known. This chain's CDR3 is CSVASKWQVLDTQYF. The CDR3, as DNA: TGCAGCGTCGCCTCTAAATGGCAGGTTTTGGATACGCAGTATTTT.